Listed below are T cell receptor beta chains from one sample, sequenced in a study of vaccination and CD4 T cells after COVID-19. Their antigen targets remain unknown. MiXCR, applied by TCRdb to the PCR reads, yields one record per CDR3 protein. The table lists about 17,000 distinct CDR3 sequences, around half of them singletons. The input for sequencing was CD4+ T cells from blood, cultured in vitro, taken before SARS-CoV-2 vaccination. The origin of the receptors is a human donor who had recovered from COVID-19. Each CDR3 is given with its conserved first and last residue. Each record gives: J gene, V gene, CDR3 protein.

TRBJ2-2	TRBV7-8	CASSLVSGSNTGELFF
TRBJ2-1	TRBV11-3	CASSPSSPSEQFF
TRBJ2-3	TRBV7-3	CASSPMGLAGTTDTQYF
TRBJ2-2	TRBV19	CATSPKRLAGGTGELFF
TRBJ2-6	TRBV6-1	CASSRDSDSGANVLTF
TRBJ1-2	TRBV19	CASSPSGTYGYTF
TRBJ1-6	TRBV20-1	CSAPEKNMDSRSYNSPLHF
TRBJ2-5	TRBV6-1	CASSVRQETQYF
TRBJ1-6	TRBV11-3	CASSLANSPLHF
TRBJ1-6	TRBV2	CASSERTGEESPLHF
TRBJ2-5	TRBV25-1	CASGHGLETQYF
TRBJ2-7	TRBV29-1	CSAGTGIEQYF
TRBJ2-1	TRBV6-2/TRBV6-3	CASSYRQATLSEQFF
TRBJ2-7	TRBV6-2/TRBV6-3	CASSSPGLAAYEQYF
TRBJ2-1	TRBV20-1	CSFNPGTGGNNEQFF
TRBJ2-3	TRBV28	CASRYSGTDTQYF
TRBJ2-3	TRBV7-8	CASKTAARLGPDTQYF
TRBJ1-5	TRBV19	CATARTGLDQPQHF
TRBJ1-1	TRBV7-9	CASSLERGLATEAFF
TRBJ2-7	TRBV27	CASSPGTVPSQQYF
TRBJ2-6	TRBV2	CASRMDRGSSGANVLTF
TRBJ2-2	TRBV11-3	CASSRDRGLIGELFF
TRBJ2-1	TRBV6-2/TRBV6-3	CASRSNYNEQFF
TRBJ1-6	TRBV27	CASRASRDRNNSPLHF
TRBJ2-7	TRBV5-4	CASSPRGGGPEQYF
TRBJ1-5	TRBV7-2	CASSLKGEGQPQHF
TRBJ1-5	TRBV7-8	CASSLGGSGSVQPQHF
TRBJ2-3	TRBV10-1	CASSESRGLQRTDTQYF
TRBJ1-1	TRBV7-9	CASSLNTEAFF
TRBJ1-1	TRBV27	CASSLSGLLNTEAFF
TRBJ1-1	TRBV20-1	CSATGQGWTEAFF
TRBJ1-6	TRBV15	CATSRGVGSPLHF
TRBJ1-6	TRBV7-2	CASSLEGNSPLHF
TRBJ1-5	TRBV5-1	CASSLRPSQPQHF
TRBJ2-5	TRBV19	CASSPGYGTQYF
TRBJ2-5	TRBV6-5	CASSYSIRQSGETQYF